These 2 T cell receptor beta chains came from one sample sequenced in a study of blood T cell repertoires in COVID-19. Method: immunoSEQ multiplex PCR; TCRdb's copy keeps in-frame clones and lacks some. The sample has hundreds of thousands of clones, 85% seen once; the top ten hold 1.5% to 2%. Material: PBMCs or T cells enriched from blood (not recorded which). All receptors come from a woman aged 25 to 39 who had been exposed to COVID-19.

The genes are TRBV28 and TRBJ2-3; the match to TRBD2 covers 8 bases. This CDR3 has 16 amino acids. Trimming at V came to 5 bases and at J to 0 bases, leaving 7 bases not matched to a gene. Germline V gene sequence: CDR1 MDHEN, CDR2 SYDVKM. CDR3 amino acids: CASSPGLARSTDTQYF. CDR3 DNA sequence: TGTGCCAGCAGTCCCGGACTAGCCCGGAGCACAGATACGCAGTATTTT.

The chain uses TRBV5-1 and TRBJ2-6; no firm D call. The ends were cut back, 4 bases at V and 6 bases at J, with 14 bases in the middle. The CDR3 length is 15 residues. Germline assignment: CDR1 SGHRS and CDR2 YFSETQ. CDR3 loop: CASSLGPNPANVLTF. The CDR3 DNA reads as TGCGCCAGCAGCCTTGGGCCCAACCCGGCCAACGTCCTGACTTTC.